This T cell receptor beta chain stems from a study of T cell responses to AZD1222 COVID-19 vaccine (dated by TCRdb to the early 2020s). Broadly, across the study: TCR sequencing was performed for 230 to 250 trial participants, of whom roughly 200 were given two doses of AZD1222 and approximately 25 were given two doses of MenACWY control vaccine. Trial participants were enrolled into age subgroups of 18-55, 56-69 and 70-plus years, which contained roughly 140, 27 and 60 TCR-sequenced participants, respectively.

Findings and caveats that apply to the study as a whole: Vaccine-associated CD4 TCRs spanned the whole spike protein, with dominant responses in regions 160-218 and 743-854. After two AZD1222 doses, spike-specific TCR breadth and depth were significantly higher than at day 0 and than in MenACWY recipients. Participants were mostly white British and included more females than males, and it was suggested by the authors that clonal diversity may have been underestimated. In the small 56-69-year group, the increase in depth fell short of significance, most likely because of low power. No day 14 peak-response samples were available, so repertoires were characterized only after the peak T cell response. Epitopes outside the regions mutated in the B.1.351 and B.1.1.7 variants were reportedly recognized by nearly half of the unique spike-specific TCRs. Conclusions about previously exposed vaccinees are limited, since just five to seven AZD1222 recipients were seropositive for SARS-CoV-2 at baseline.

V ends up 2 bases short and J 4 bases short, with an unmatched junction base count of 6. From the cysteine through the phenylalanine, the CDR3 covers 15 amino acids. The read is trimmed to its CDR3 DNA, 45 bases read in frame from base 1. Looking up the germline V gene yields CDR1 SGHRS and CDR2 YFSETQ. In the case of this clone: Its antigen target is currently unknown. The sample holds no much larger clone one base away, and base qualities are not on file.

The CDR3 regions of human TCRbeta chains were analyzed by immunosequencing. The authors processed their data as follows. TCRs in the repertoires were compared against a reference library of SARS-CoV-2-specific TCRs that had been generated with the MIRA antigen-specificity platform. Breadth was defined as the fraction of unique TCRs that were SARS-CoV-2-associated. Depth was defined as the fraction of total T cells that were SARS-CoV-2-associated. Using the MIRA data, each spike-specific TCR was mapped to the spike region that the TCR reacts to and placed in a CD4 or CD8 class. Log10-transformed breadth and depth values were compared by one-way ANOVA with Sidak's multiple comparisons tests. The table comes from immuneACCESS by way of TCRdb, which keeps in-frame sequences with V and J called. Part of the clones is missing from these tables; in studies checked, under half for an unresolved V gene and the rest for unknown reasons. That table gives V, J and clone size, and the DNA gave D and trimming. Within this sample are under 200,000 clones, with about 92% of them counted one time only. Approximately 1.3% of the sample is held by the ten biggest clonotypes.

The time point label, as the study defines it: about 28 days (+/-7) after the second vaccine dose. AZD1222 recipients whose second dose came at about 4 weeks and those whose second dose came at about 12 weeks were combined into one group, since spike-specific TCR depth and breadth did not differ between the two schedules. Samples from vaccinated people were obtained from the UK trials COV001 and COV002, which included a single-blind randomized controlled phase 2/3 trial of AZD1222 (ChAdOx1 nCoV-19) in healthy adults. Trial participant PBMC samples were collected at day 0 and day 28 after the second dose for TCRbeta chain sequencing.

Specimen: peripheral blood, collected 28 days after the second AZD1222 dose. Rearrangement joined TRBV5-1 to TRBJ1-2, with TRBD1 matching 9 junction bases. This receptor was obtained from an adult who received the AZD1222 COVID-19 vaccine. The CDR3 corresponds to CASSLLPTGGYGYTF. The DNA sequence is given as TGCGCCAGCAGCTTACTCCCGACAGGGGGCTATGGCTACACCTTC.